These 20 T cell receptor beta chains were sequenced from one sample in a study of a mutant IDH1 vaccine in newly diagnosed glioma. Produced via immunoSEQ multiplex PCR; TCRdb's table is partial and in-frame only. This sample has around 11,000 clones, with about 91% found just once. Stated time point: week 23, last vaccination. A single vaccine dose contained 300 ug of mutant IDH1 20-mer peptide, and topical imiquimod was used with it. These receptors are not linked to any known antigen. Specimen: PBMCs, collected from a glioma patient whose treatment included an IDH1 peptide vaccine. The receptor source for this set is a middle-aged woman with glioma. Some clones in this sample may be carry-over from other donors' samples.

CDR3 bases: TGTGCCATCACCCCGGGACTAGCGGGAGTTCAGGAGGCCGGGGAGCTGTTTTTT. Translating gives CAITPGLAGVQEAGELFF. The chain combines TRBV10-3 with TRBJ2-2; 14 positions agree with TRBD2. The CDR3 contains 18 residues. CDR1 and CDR2 from the germline V gene are ENHRY and SYGVKD. V shed 7 bases, J shed 6 bases, and the junction held 13 bases outside the gene matches.

The rearrangement links TRBV5-1 to TRBJ1-2; D ambiguous. The V gene's germline CDR1 is SGHRS and CDR2 YFSETQ. CDR3 size: 15 residues. V lost 4 bases to trimming and J lost 2 bases, with 15 bases between them. The CDR3 DNA is TGCGCCAGCAGCCTGGTGGGCAGTGGCAACTATGGCTACACCTTC. Translation: CASSLVGSGNYGYTF.

The chain links TRBV2 to TRBJ1-2; 9 bases are a match to TRBD1. The trim removed 6 bases at V and 5 bases at J, leaving 4 bases unmatched. Germline V gene lookup returns CDR1 SNHLY and CDR2 FYNNEI. The CDR3 runs to 13 residues. The CDR3 coding sequence is TGTGCCAGCAGCGCAGGGACAGGGTATGGCTACACCTTC. It yields the protein CASSAGTGYGYTF.

The chain uses TRBV6-1 and TRBJ2-7; TRBD1 is a possible D gene (5 bases). Germline V gene sequence: CDR1 MNHNS, CDR2 SASEGT. V dropped 5 bases and J dropped 4 bases, with 12 bases sitting between them. CDR3 length: 13 amino acids. In DNA form, the CDR3 reads TGTGCCAGCAGTTCAGGGATGGAGTACGAGCAGTACTTC. This encodes CASSSGMEYEQYF.

J is TRBJ2-7 and V is TRBV10-3; 9 bases map to TRBD2. J gave up 2 bases and V 10 bases, and 6 bases lay outside the gene matches. Germline CDR1 and CDR2: ENHRY and SYGVKD. The CDR3 is 13 residues long. The CDR3 DNA reads as TGTGCCACAGCCGGGACTAGCCCCTACGAGCAGTACTTC. Translated: CATAGTSPYEQYF.

The chain links TRBV5-4 to TRBJ2-7; no firm D call. CDR1 and CDR2 (germline): SGHNT, YYREEE (reference sequence). V was cut by 3 bases and J by 6 bases, with 10 bases left in between. The CDR3 spans 12 residues. For the CDR3, the DNA is TGTGCCAGCAGCTCCCGCCAAGGCGAGCAGTACTTC. This gives the protein CASSSRQGEQYF.

This rearrangement joins TRBV13 to TRBJ2-3; D not resolved. The CDR3 contains 17 residues. V was trimmed by 5 bases and J by 0 bases, leaving 18 bases between them. Germline V gives CDR1 PRHDT, CDR2 FYEKMQ (reference sequence). The CDR3 reads CASSPPRWRGSTDTQYF. The CDR3 DNA reads as TGTGCCAGCAGCCCCCCCCGTTGGCGAGGAAGCACAGATACGCAGTATTTT.

This chain uses TRBV7-9 with TRBJ2-7; maybe TRBD2 (5 bases). V gave up 5 bases and J gave up 2 bases, with 10 bases separating them. CDR3 length: 13 residues. Per the germline V gene, CDR1 is SEHNR and CDR2 is FQNEAQ (reference sequence). CDR3 in DNA: TGTGCCAGCAGCCCGGTGGGAGCCTACGAGCAGTACTTC. This gives the protein CASSPVGAYEQYF.

The chain is built from TRBV7-9 and TRBJ2-6, with D possibly matching TRBD1 (5 bases). Trimming pared 8 bases from V and 4 bases from J, leaving 9 bases between. CDR3 length: 13 residues. Germline CDR1 reads SEHNR; CDR2 reads FQNEAQ (reference sequence). CDR3 in DNA: TGTGCCAGCGGGGCTTCAGGGGCCAACGTCCTGACTTTC. It translates to CASGASGANVLTF.

The rearrangement joins TRBV28 to TRBJ2-7; the D gene is possibly TRBD2 (6 bases). From germline, CDR1 is MDHEN and CDR2 SYDVKM. V lost 9 bases to trimming and J lost 5 bases, with 11 bases between them. This CDR3 contains 11 residues. Here the CDR3 reads CAREGRNEQYF. The DNA of the CDR3 is TGTGCCAGGGAGGGGAGGAACGAGCAGTACTTC. Based on the CDR3 plus reference TRBV28 and TRBJ2-7, the full variable domain is DVKVTQSSRYLVKRTGEKVFLECVQDMDHENMFWYRQDPGLGLRLIYFSYDVKMKEKGDIPEGYSVSREKKERFSLILESASTNQTSMYLCAREGRNEQYFGPGTRLTVT.

The chain links TRBV27 to TRBJ1-1; weak D call: TRBD1 (6 bases). The germline V and J ends were trimmed by 5 bases and 1 base, with 17 bases remaining between them. The germline CDR1 and CDR2 sequences are MNHEY and SMNVEV (reference sequence). The CDR3 is made up of 16 amino acids. The CDR3 sequence is CASSPLFRGGNTEAFF. The DNA for the CDR3 is TGTGCCAGCAGTCCTCTCTTCAGGGGTGGGAACACTGAAGCTTTCTTT.

Of note for this clone: This CDR3 is also generated by other DNA sequences in the sample. J is TRBJ1-1 and V is TRBV29-1; perhaps TRBD1 as D (6 bases). This CDR3 region has 13 residues. Looked up from germline, CDR1 is SQVTM and CDR2 is ANQGSEA. Trimming removed 3 bases at V and 3 bases at J, with 11 bases between. The DNA of the CDR3 is TGCAGCGTTGATGGGGGCGCCGACACTGAAGCTTTCTTT. Its translation is CSVDGGADTEAFF.

This chain uses TRBV11-2 with TRBJ2-2; the match to TRBD2 covers 8 bases. The trim removed 2 bases at V and 6 bases at J, leaving 8 bases unmatched. This CDR3 has 16 residues. Germline V gene data show CDR1 as SGHAT and CDR2 as FQNNGV. In nucleotides, the CDR3 is TGTGCCAGCAGCTTACGTTGGACTAGCACGTCCGGGGAGCTGTTTTTT. It specifies CASSLRWTSTSGELFF.

The chain employs TRBV4-1 and TRBJ2-2; tentatively, D is TRBD2 (6 bases). The ends were cut back, 0 bases at V and 4 bases at J, with 18 bases in the middle. Germline V CDR1 and CDR2: MGHRA, YSYEKL. The CDR3 has 18 amino acids. As DNA, the CDR3 is TGCGCCAGCAGCCAAGATAAGGAGGGAGGCCGTGGCACCGGGGAGCTGTTTTTT. Its translation: CASSQDKEGGRGTGELFF.

V usage is TRBV6-1 and J usage is TRBJ2-7; D perhaps matches TRBD2 (6 bases). CDR1 MNHNS and CDR2 SASEGT come from the germline V gene. With 4 bases removed from V and 3 bases from J, the gap between germline ends came to 10 bases. The CDR3 sequence is 13 residues long. The chain's CDR3 is CASSAGTHYEQYF. Here the CDR3 DNA reads TGTGCCAGCAGTGCAGGGACTCACTACGAGCAGTACTTC.

This sequence joins TRBV9 and TRBJ2-5, with 8 bases lining up with TRBD2. This CDR3 has 15 amino acids. Germline CDR1 is SGDLS and CDR2 is YYNGEE. With V trimmed by 0 bases and J by 5 bases, 6 bases remained unmatched. The CDR3 DNA reads as TGTGCCAGCAGCGTAGCTAGCGGGCCGGGGGAGACCCAGTACTTC. It encodes CASSVASGPGETQYF.

V usage is TRBV27 and J usage is TRBJ2-5; D may be TRBD2 (5 bases). Trimming removed 0 bases from V and 4 bases from J, with 9 bases in between. CDR3 length: 14 residues. The germline V gene has CDR1 MNHEY and CDR2 SMNVEV (reference sequence). The chain's CDR3 is CASSLSLAGETQYF. In nucleotides, the CDR3 is TGTGCCAGCAGTTTATCATTGGCGGGAGAGACCCAGTACTTC.

V is TRBV29-1 and J is TRBJ1-3; D not certain. The V gene lost 6 bases and the J gene lost 1 base, with 10 bases spanning the gap. The CDR3 length is 13 residues. CDR1 is SQVTM, CDR2 ANQGSEA, per germline. CDR3 nucleotides: TGCAGCGTCCGGAGAGAATCTGGAAACACCATATATTTT. It codes for CSVRRESGNTIYF. Full variable domain (rest looked up from reference TRBV29-1 and TRBJ1-3): SAVISQKPSRDICQRGTSLTIQCQVDSQVTMMFWYRQQPGQSLTLIATANQGSEATYESGFVIDKFPISRPNLTFSTLTVSNMSPEDSSIYLCSVRRESGNTIYFGEGSWLTVV.

The chain recombines TRBV19 with TRBJ2-7, with D unresolved. Germline CDR1 LNHDA, CDR2 SQIVND (reference sequence). V lost 5 bases to trimming and J lost 3 bases, with 2 bases between them. The CDR3 loop spans 10 amino acids. CDR3 in amino acids: CASSDYEQYF. The CDR3 coding sequence is TGTGCCAGTAGTGACTACGAGCAGTACTTC.

This clone was recorded once. The chain carries TRBV7-9 and TRBJ2-1, with 10 bases aligning to TRBD2. The CDR3 loop spans 14 amino acids. Unmatched junction bases numbered 1, after V lost 4 bases and J lost 4 bases. CDR1 and CDR2 (germline): SEHNR, FQNEAQ (reference sequence). DNA of the CDR3: TGTGCCAGCAGCTATAGCGGGAGGTACAATGAGCAGTTCTTC. Its translation is CASSYSGRYNEQFF. Together with reference TRBV7-9 and TRBJ2-1, the CDR3 gives the full variable domain: DTGVSQNPRHKITKRGQNVTFRCDPISEHNRLYWYRQTLGQGPEFLTYFQNEAQLEKSRLLSDRFSAERPKGSFSTLEIQRTEQGDSAMYLCASSYSGRYNEQFFGPGTRLTVL.